This T cell receptor beta chain was captured in a study of beta chain features in type 1 diabetes. Study-level information: There was similarity between patients and healthy donors in age, gender and cell yields.

Expressed TCRB transcripts were sequenced, since all the RNA that had been isolated was reverse transcribed. The protocol was immunoSEQ multiplex PCR, while the TCRdb copy is restricted to in-frame clones and leaves out a portion. The repertoire holds about 930,000 clones, with roughly 17% as singletons. This clone was detected only a few times. Its antigen is not known. Trimming left V 6 bases short and J 0 bases short, with 4 bases between. The CDR3 consists of 12 residues. Germline V CDR1 and CDR2: MGHDK, SYGVNS. Study observations and caveats: Diminished insertions and augmented deletions at VDJ junctions characterized type 1 diabetes patients. When Type 1 diabetes patients were examined, their TCRB CDR3s proved moderately but significantly shorter in all four CD4+ subsets. Cells with high TCR expression could be over-represented when cDNA is sequenced.

The TCR comes from a woman under 30 in good health. Input material: naive CD4+ T cells from blood. The V gene is TRBV25-1, the J gene TRBJ2-3; D gene ambiguous. CDR3 residues: CASRASTDTQYF. The CDR3 DNA sequence: TGTGCCAGCAGGGCGAGCACAGATACGCAGTATTTT.